This passage covers 20 T cell receptor beta chains from one sample sequenced in a study of blood T cell repertoires in COVID-19. TCRdb's table, derived via immunoSEQ multiplex PCR, lists solely in-frame clones and lacks some. Seen here are over 150,000 clones, around nine tenths observed once, and the top ten hold 2.5%. Sequencing was carried out using peripheral blood. Every receptor here comes from a woman aged 80 or over with COVID-19, enrolled during active disease.

J is TRBJ1-1 and V is TRBV24-1; D might be TRBD1 (6 bases). Germline assignment: CDR1 KGHDR and CDR2 SFDVKD. The V gene lost 5 bases and the J gene lost 1 base, with 10 bases spanning the gap. CDR3 size: 14 residues. CDR3 DNA sequence: TGTGCCACCAGTGTAAAACAGGGGAACACTGAAGCTTTCTTT. Its translation: CATSVKQGNTEAFF.

This chain's CDR3 is CASSFDRAYNNEKLFF. In DNA form, the CDR3 reads TGTGCCAGCAGTTTTGACAGGGCGTATAATAATGAAAAACTGTTTTTT. The rearrangement joins TRBV7-2 to TRBJ1-4; 7 nucleotides agree with TRBD1. The CDR3 length is 16 residues. Per the germline V gene, CDR1 is SGHTA and CDR2 is FQGNSA. The ends lost 6 bases at V and 4 bases at J; junction bases unmatched: 11.

The chain has TRBV28 and TRBJ1-2; possibly TRBD1 for D (5 bases). The CDR3 length is 13 residues. V lost 8 bases and J 8 bases, leaving 18 bases between the germline ends. Germline V gene lookup returns CDR1 MDHEN and CDR2 SYDVKM. This CDR3 reads CASDESRDRGYTF. In nucleotides, the CDR3 is TGTGCCAGCGATGAGAGCCGAGACAGAGGCTACACCTTC.

This clone is a singleton in its sample. V usage is TRBV10-2 and J usage is TRBJ2-1, with D maybe TRBD2 (6 bases). The CDR3 spans 14 residues. Germline values: CDR1 WSHSY, CDR2 SAAADI. V lost 4 bases and J lost 3, with 10 bases in between. CDR3 region: CASSGVAVYNEQFF. In nucleotides, the CDR3 is TGCGCCAGCAGTGGAGTAGCGGTCTACAATGAGCAGTTCTTC.

The V gene is TRBV28, the J gene TRBJ2-7; 10 bases align to TRBD1. J lost 7 bases, V lost 5 bases, and 8 bases had no gene match. CDR3 length: 14 amino acids. Germline lookup yields CDR1 MDHEN and CDR2 SYDVKM. Written as DNA, the CDR3 is TGTGCCAGCAGTCCACCGGACAGGGGGGAAGAGCAGTACTTC. It translates to CASSPPDRGEEQYF.

This clone was seen only once. The chain combines TRBV11-2 with TRBJ2-5; no clear D. The CDR3 is made up of 13 amino acids. CDR1 is SGHAT, CDR2 FQNNGV, per germline. Trimming removed 3 bases from V and 2 bases from J, with 7 bases in between. The CDR3, as DNA: TGTGCCAGCAGCTTGGCCATTCAAGAGACCCAGTACTTC. This gives the protein CASSLAIQETQYF. Together with reference TRBV11-2 and TRBJ2-5, the CDR3 gives the full variable domain: EAGVAQSPRYKIIEKRQSVAFWCNPISGHATLYWYQQILGQGPKLLIQFQNNGVVDDSQLPKDRFSAERLKGVDSTLKIQPAKLEDSAVYLCASSLAIQETQYFGPGTRLLVL.

The rearrangement links TRBV12-3 or TRBV12-4 to TRBJ2-2; D unclear. Trimming took 3 bases from V and 7 from J, leaving 9 bases between them. The CDR3 sequence is 13 residues long. As DNA, the CDR3 is TGTGCCAGCAGTTTGACGTACAGCGGGGAGCTGTTTTTT. Encoded protein: CASSLTYSGELFF.

The J gene is TRBJ2-4, the V gene TRBV24-1, with 8 bases that match TRBD1. Germline V gives CDR1 KGHDR, CDR2 SFDVKD. After removal of 3 bases from V and 2 bases from J, the junction contained 5 bases not matched to a gene. This CDR3 has 16 residues. As DNA, the CDR3 is TGTGCCACCAGTGATGGACAGGGTTTAACCAAAAACATTCAGTACTTC. Translation: CATSDGQGLTKNIQYF.

The V gene is TRBV4-3, the J gene TRBJ1-2; possible D gene TRBD1, 5 bases. Germline V gives CDR1 LGHNA, CDR2 YSLEER. The CDR3 sequence is 14 residues long. The V and J ends lost 0 bases and 6 bases respectively, with 11 bases between them. This CDR3 reads CASSQDSGDDGYTF. CDR3 nucleotide sequence: TGCGCCAGCAGCCAAGATTCGGGGGACGATGGCTACACCTTC.

The chain couples TRBV5-5 to TRBJ1-5, with 9 bases fitting TRBD1. Trimming took 4 bases from V and 7 from J; bases not matched to a gene: 3. Germline-derived CDR1 and CDR2 are SGHKS and YYEKEE (reference sequence). This CDR3 spans 13 amino acids. CDR3 coding DNA: TGTGCCAGCAGCCCGGACAGGGGCCAGCCCCAGCATTTT. Residues: CASSPDRGQPQHF.

In nucleotides, the CDR3 is TGTGCCAGCAGCGTGGGGACTAGCTCCTACAATGAGCAGTTCTTC. The encoded protein is CASSVGTSSYNEQFF. The V gene is TRBV9, the J gene TRBJ2-1; 8 bases are shared with TRBD2. CDR3 length: 15 residues. V shed 2 bases, J shed 0 bases, and the junction held 1 base outside the gene matches. Per the germline V gene, CDR1 is SGDLS and CDR2 is YYNGEE.

The gene calls are TRBV7-2 and TRBJ2-7; the D is unclear. The CDR3 contains 14 residues. Germline V CDR1 and CDR2: SGHTA, FQGNSA. V lost 1 base and J 0 bases, leaving 7 bases between the germline ends. CDR3 in amino acids: CASSLVPSSYEQYF. The CDR3 DNA is TGTGCCAGCAGCTTAGTACCCAGCTCCTACGAGCAGTACTTC.

The V call is TRBV28, the J call TRBJ2-7, with 12 bases matching TRBD1. There are 18 residues in the CDR3. Per germline, CDR1 MDHEN and CDR2 SYDVKM. V shed 5 bases and J 7 bases; nucleotides not matched to a gene: 18. DNA of the CDR3: TGTGCCAGCAGTCCCCGGATGCCGGGACAGGGGGCTTTGGGGGAGCAGTACTTC. Translated, it gives CASSPRMPGQGALGEQYF.

The chain recombines TRBV18 with TRBJ1-1, with D unclear. This CDR3 has 13 residues. V gave up 2 bases and J gave up 1 base, with 5 bases separating them. CDR1 is KGHSH and CDR2 is LQKENI in the germline V gene. CDR3 bases: TGTGCCAGCTCACCAGAGAGGAACACTGAAGCTTTCTTT. It codes for CASSPERNTEAFF.

This clone was observed a few times. The chain employs TRBV27 and TRBJ1-1; no firm D call. The CDR3 has 13 residues. V was pared by 3 bases and J by 1 base, with 6 bases between. Germline values: CDR1 MNHEY, CDR2 SMNVEV (reference sequence). CDR3 protein: CASSFNTNTEAFF. The DNA for the CDR3 is TGTGCCAGCAGTTTTAACACGAACACTGAAGCTTTCTTT.

The J gene is TRBJ2-1, the V gene TRBV7-6, with no clear D. The ends were cut back, 5 bases at V and 6 bases at J, with 8 bases in the middle. Germline V gives CDR1 SGHVS, CDR2 FNYEAQ. The length of the CDR3 is 12 residues. Here the CDR3 reads CASSPPGNEQFF. The CDR3, as DNA: TGTGCCAGCAGCCCACCGGGCAATGAGCAGTTCTTC.

The chain links TRBV11-2 to TRBJ2-6, with 7 positions matching TRBD2. The CDR3 runs to 19 residues. Trimming cost V 5 bases and J 0 bases; bases outside gene matches: 13. CDR1 and CDR2 (germline): SGHAT, FQNNGV. The chain's CDR3 is CASSPSGGPKVSGANVLTF. DNA for the CDR3: TGTGCCAGCAGCCCATCGGGGGGACCTAAAGTCTCTGGGGCCAACGTCCTGACTTTC.

This chain uses TRBV15 with TRBJ1-4, with TRBD1 as a possible D gene (6 bases). V was pared by 7 bases and J by 7 bases, with 16 bases between. Germline assignment: CDR1 LNHNV and CDR2 YYDKDF (reference sequence). The CDR3 has 14 residues. The CDR3 loop is CATTMWGRGEKLFF. DNA for the CDR3: TGTGCCACCACGATGTGGGGGCGCGGTGAAAAACTGTTTTTT.

The rearrangement joins TRBV10-3 to TRBJ2-2; TRBD1 agrees at 8 bases. Trimming cost V 3 bases and J 6 bases; bases outside gene matches: 9. CDR1 and CDR2 from the germline V gene are ENHRY and SYGVKD. CDR3 length: 16 amino acids. The CDR3 sequence: CAISEFDRGTAGELFF. The CDR3 bases are TGTGCCATCAGTGAATTTGACAGGGGTACCGCCGGGGAGCTGTTTTTT.

This rearrangement joins TRBV2 to TRBJ2-3; TRBD1 matches 8 bases. The CDR3 runs 14 residues. Germline loops: CDR1 SNHLY, CDR2 FYNNEI. The V segment lost 6 bases and the J segment 5 bases; nucleotides outside the gene matches: 7. This CDR3 is CASRLTGGIDTQYF. The CDR3 DNA reads as TGTGCCAGCAGACTAACAGGGGGGATAGATACGCAGTATTTT.